These T cell receptor beta chains were read from a single sample in a study of shared clonotypes between healthy human individuals. The assay was immunoSEQ multiplex PCR, and TCRdb's table has in-frame clones only and misses some. The sample yields 2 million to 2.5 million clones, approximately 93% seen once. The sequencing sample was made of naive CD4+ T cells from PBMCs. Source of these receptors: a man between 18 and 35 years old in good health. Some clones in this sample may be carry-over from other donors' samples. The CDR3 runs from the conserved cysteine through the conserved F or W. The D gene is left open where the match is weak.

d_call v_call cdr3_aa
- TRBV25-1 CASSVVGMTYEQYF
TRBD2 TRBV11-2 CASRLIAGGPGELFF
TRBD1 TRBV4-1 CASSQDRRTGGGQPQHF
TRBD1 TRBV7-8 CASSRQGVGEKLFF
- TRBV7-9 CASSLGGLYTF
TRBD1 TRBV5-6 CASSHTGVVDEQYF
- TRBV2 CASRARDEQFF
TRBD2 TRBV7-2 CASSFFGAGGFYEQYF
- TRBV7-9 CASSSDRASPYEQYF
- TRBV15 CATSRDRVGEAFF
TRBD2 TRBV5-4 CASSDKTSGAYEQYF
- TRBV7-2 CASSLHPGTIQETQYF
TRBD1 TRBV14 CASSRRTGVNTGELFF
- TRBV4-1 CASSQETRLPGELFF
- TRBV7-3 CASSSGTHYEQYF
TRBD2 TRBV9 CASSPTSGRPKETQYF
- TRBV10-3 CASSREGPNTEAFF
TRBD2 TRBV5-1 CASSYGLAGGLGGTDTQYF
TRBD2 TRBV28 CASRLAGSSYEQYF
TRBD1 TRBV7-3 CASSFSGQNTDTQYF
- TRBV2 CASSGPGELFF
TRBD2 TRBV28 CASRTSQATSGSHEQFF
- TRBV5-6 CASSLQGTLTYEQYF
- TRBV15 CATSRPQGLSGNTIYF
TRBD1 TRBV28 CASITRDRAYEQYF